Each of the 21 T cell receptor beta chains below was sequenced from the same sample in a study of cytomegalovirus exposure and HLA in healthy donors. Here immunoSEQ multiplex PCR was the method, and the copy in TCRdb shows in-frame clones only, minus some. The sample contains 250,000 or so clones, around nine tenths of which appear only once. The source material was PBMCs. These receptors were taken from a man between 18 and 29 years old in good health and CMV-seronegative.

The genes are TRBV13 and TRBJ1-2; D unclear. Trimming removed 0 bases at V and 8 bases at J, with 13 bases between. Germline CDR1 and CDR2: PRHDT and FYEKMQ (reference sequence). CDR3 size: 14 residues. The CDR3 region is CASSLGQSAIGYTF. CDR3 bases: TGTGCCAGCAGCTTAGGGCAGTCCGCAATCGGCTACACCTTC.

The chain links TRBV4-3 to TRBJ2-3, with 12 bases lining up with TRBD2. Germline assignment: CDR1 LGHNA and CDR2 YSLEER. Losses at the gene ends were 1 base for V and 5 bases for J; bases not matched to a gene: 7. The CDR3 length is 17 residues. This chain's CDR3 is CASSQASGGAIGDTQYF. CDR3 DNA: TGCGCCAGCAGCCAAGCTAGCGGGGGGGCAATTGGAGATACGCAGTATTTT.

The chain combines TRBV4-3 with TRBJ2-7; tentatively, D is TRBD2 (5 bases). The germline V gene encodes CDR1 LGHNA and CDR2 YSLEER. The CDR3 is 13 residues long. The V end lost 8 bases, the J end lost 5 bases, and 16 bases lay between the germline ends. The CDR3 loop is CASGIGLGDEQYF. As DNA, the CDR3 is TGCGCCAGCGGGATCGGACTGGGAGACGAGCAGTACTTC.

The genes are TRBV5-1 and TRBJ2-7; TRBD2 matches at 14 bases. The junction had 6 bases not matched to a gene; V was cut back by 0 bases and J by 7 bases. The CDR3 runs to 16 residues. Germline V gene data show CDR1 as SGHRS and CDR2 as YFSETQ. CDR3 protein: CASSLVTSGGAQEQYF. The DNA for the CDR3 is TGCGCCAGCAGCTTGGTGACTAGCGGGGGGGCTCAGGAGCAGTACTTC.

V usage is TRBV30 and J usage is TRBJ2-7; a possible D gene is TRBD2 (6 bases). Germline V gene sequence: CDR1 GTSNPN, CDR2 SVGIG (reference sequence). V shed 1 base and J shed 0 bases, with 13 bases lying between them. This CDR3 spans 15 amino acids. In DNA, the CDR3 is TGTGCCTGGAGTGGGGGCCGGGGGAGCTCCTACGAGCAGTACTTC. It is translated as CAWSGGRGSSYEQYF.

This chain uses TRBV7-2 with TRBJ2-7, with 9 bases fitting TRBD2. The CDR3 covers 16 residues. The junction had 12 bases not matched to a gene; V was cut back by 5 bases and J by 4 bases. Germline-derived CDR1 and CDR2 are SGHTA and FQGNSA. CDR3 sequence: CASSANTERGVYEQYF. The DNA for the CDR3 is TGTGCCAGCAGCGCCAATACCGAGCGGGGGGTTTACGAGCAGTACTTC.

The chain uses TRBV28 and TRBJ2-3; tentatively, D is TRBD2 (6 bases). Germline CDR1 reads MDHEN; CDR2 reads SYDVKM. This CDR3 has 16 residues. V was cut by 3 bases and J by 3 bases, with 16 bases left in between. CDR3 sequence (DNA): TGTGCCAGCAGTTTTTTTAGGAAGGGAGGTACAGATACGCAGTATTTT. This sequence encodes CASSFFRKGGTDTQYF.

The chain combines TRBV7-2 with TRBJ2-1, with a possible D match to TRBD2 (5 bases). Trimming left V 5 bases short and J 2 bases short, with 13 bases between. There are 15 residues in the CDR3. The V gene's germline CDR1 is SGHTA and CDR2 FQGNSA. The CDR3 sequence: CASSAADWTYNEQFF. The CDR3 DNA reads TGTGCCAGCAGCGCGGCGGACTGGACCTACAATGAGCAGTTCTTC. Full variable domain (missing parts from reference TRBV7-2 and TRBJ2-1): GAGVSQSPSNKVTEKGKDVELRCDPISGHTALYWYRQSLGQGLEFLIYFQGNSAPDKSGLPSDRFSAERTGGSVSTLTIQRTQQEDSAVYLCASSAADWTYNEQFFGPGTRLTVL.

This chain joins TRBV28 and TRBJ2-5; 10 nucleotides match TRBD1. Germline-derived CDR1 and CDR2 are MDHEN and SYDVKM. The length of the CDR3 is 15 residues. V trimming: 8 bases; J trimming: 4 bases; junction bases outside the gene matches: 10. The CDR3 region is CASGSGTGARETQYF. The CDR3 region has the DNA TGTGCCAGCGGGTCCGGGACAGGGGCTCGAGAGACCCAGTACTTC. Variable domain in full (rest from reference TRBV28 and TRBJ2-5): DVKVTQSSRYLVKRTGEKVFLECVQDMDHENMFWYRQDPGLGLRLIYFSYDVKMKEKGDIPEGYSVSREKKERFSLILESASTNQTSMYLCASGSGTGARETQYFGPGTRLLVL.

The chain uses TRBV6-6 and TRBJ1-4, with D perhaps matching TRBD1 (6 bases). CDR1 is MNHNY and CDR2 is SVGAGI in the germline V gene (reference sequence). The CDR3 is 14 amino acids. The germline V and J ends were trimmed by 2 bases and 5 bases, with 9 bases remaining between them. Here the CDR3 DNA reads TGTGCCAGCAGTTACAAGGGGGTCAATGAAAAACTGTTTTTT. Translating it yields CASSYKGVNEKLFF.

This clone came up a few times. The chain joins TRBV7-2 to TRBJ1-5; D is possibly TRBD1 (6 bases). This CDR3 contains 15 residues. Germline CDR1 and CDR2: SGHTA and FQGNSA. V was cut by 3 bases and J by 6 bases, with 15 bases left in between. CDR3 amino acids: CASSLVRGKSQPQHF. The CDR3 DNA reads TGTGCCAGCAGCTTGGTCAGGGGAAAAAGTCAGCCCCAGCATTTT.

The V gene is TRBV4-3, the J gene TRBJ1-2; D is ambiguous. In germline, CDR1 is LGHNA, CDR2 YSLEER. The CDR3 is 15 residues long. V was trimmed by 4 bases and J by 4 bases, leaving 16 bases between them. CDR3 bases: TGCGCCAGCAGCCTGCGGGAGACTGATTCCTATGGCTACACCTTC. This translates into CASSLRETDSYGYTF.

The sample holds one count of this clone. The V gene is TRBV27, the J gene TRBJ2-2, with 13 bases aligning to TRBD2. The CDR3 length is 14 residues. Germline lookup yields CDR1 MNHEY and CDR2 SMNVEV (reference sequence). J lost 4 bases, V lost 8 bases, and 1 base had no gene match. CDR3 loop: CASRLAGGTGELFF. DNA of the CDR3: TGTGCCAGCCGACTAGCGGGGGGCACCGGGGAGCTGTTTTTT.

This CDR3 reads CASSLGRGQGEKLFF. The DNA of the CDR3 is TGTGCCAGCAGCTTAGGGCGGGGGCAAGGAGAAAAACTGTTTTTT. The genes are TRBV7-6 and TRBJ1-4; D is perhaps TRBD1 (6 bases). The CDR3 contains 15 residues. Germline CDR1 reads SGHVS; CDR2 reads FNYEAQ. Trimming took off 1 base at V and 8 bases at J, with 14 bases between the two ends.

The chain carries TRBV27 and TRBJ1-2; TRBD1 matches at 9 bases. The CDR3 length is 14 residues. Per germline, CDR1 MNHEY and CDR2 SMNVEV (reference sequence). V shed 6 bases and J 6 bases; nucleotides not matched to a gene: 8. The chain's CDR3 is CASSPWDREDGYTF. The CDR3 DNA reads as TGTGCCAGCAGCCCATGGGACAGGGAGGATGGCTACACCTTC.

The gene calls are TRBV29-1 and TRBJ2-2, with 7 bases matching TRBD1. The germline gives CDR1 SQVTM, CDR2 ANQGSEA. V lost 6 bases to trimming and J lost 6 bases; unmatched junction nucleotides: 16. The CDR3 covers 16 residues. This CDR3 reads CSVNTGTDFLAGELFF. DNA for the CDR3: TGCAGCGTAAATACCGGGACAGATTTTCTCGCCGGGGAGCTGTTTTTT.

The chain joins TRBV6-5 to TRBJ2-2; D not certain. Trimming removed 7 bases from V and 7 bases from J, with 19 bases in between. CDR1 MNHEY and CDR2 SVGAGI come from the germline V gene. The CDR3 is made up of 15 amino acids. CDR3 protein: CASTDFTSVSGELFF. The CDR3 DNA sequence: TGTGCCAGCACCGATTTCACGTCCGTTAGCGGGGAGCTGTTTTTT.

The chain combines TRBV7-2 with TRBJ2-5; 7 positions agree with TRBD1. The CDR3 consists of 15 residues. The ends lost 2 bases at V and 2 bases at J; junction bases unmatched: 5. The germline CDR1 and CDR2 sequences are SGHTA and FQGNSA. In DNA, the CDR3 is TGTGCCAGCAGCTTAAGGACAGGCATACAAGAGACCCAGTACTTC. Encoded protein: CASSLRTGIQETQYF.

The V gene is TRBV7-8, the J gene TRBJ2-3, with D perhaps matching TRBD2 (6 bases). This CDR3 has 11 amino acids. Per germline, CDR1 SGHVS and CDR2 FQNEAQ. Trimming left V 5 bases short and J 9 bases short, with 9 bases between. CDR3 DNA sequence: TGTGCCAGCAGCCCGGCGGGAACGCAGTATTTT. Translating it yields CASSPAGTQYF.

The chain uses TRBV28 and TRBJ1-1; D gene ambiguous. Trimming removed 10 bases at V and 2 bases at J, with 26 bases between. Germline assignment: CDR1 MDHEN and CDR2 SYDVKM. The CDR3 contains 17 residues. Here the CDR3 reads CAIWFSEGGGCNTEAFF. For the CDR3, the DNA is TGTGCCATCTGGTTTTCCGAGGGAGGAGGGTGTAACACTGAAGCTTTCTTT.

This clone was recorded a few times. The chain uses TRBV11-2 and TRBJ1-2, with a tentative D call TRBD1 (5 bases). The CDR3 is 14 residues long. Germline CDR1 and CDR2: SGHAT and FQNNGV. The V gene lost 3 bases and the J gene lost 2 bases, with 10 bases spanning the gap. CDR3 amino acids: CASSFGWTNYGYTF. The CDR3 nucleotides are TGTGCCAGCAGCTTCGGATGGACAAACTATGGCTACACCTTC.